The rows below give T cell receptor beta chains drawn from one sample of a study of cytomegalovirus exposure and HLA in healthy donors. The assay was immunoSEQ multiplex PCR, and TCRdb's table has in-frame clones only and misses some. The sample has some 98,000 clones, about 81% seen once; the top ten hold around 9.9%. Sequenced material: PBMCs. These receptors were taken from a young man in good health and CMV-seropositive. The CDR3 runs from the conserved cysteine through the conserved F or W.

v_call: TRBV5-1; j_call: TRBJ2-2; cdr3_aa: CASSRVSGSGVDGELFF
v_call: TRBV15; j_call: TRBJ2-5; cdr3_aa: CASNTGGETQYF
v_call: TRBV27; j_call: TRBJ2-7; cdr3_aa: CASRRQGPYEQYF
v_call: TRBV11-1; j_call: TRBJ1-1; cdr3_aa: CASSLGQGRLNTEAFF
v_call: TRBV7-3; j_call: TRBJ2-2; cdr3_aa: CASSLAPSGGGNTGELFF
v_call: TRBV7-8; j_call: TRBJ1-5; cdr3_aa: CASSFGQEGQPQHF
v_call: TRBV5-1; j_call: TRBJ2-3; cdr3_aa: CASSGIAGDTDTQYF
v_call: TRBV6-6; j_call: TRBJ1-5; cdr3_aa: CASSPNRVGSNQPQHF
v_call: TRBV19; j_call: TRBJ2-7; cdr3_aa: CASTKSTSGVYEQYF
v_call: TRBV5-1; j_call: TRBJ2-5; cdr3_aa: CASSGIDSQETQYF
v_call: TRBV19; j_call: TRBJ1-5; cdr3_aa: CASSIDRAGLSNQPQHF
v_call: TRBV5-1; j_call: TRBJ2-5; cdr3_aa: CASRTGTRGIQETQYF
v_call: TRBV13; j_call: TRBJ2-7; cdr3_aa: CASSWGQGSAYEQYF
v_call: TRBV4-1; j_call: TRBJ2-6; cdr3_aa: CASSSFVGASGANVLTF
v_call: TRBV6-1; j_call: TRBJ2-7; cdr3_aa: CASSGGGRTYEQYF
v_call: TRBV5-1; j_call: TRBJ2-7; cdr3_aa: CASSLVGYEQYF
v_call: TRBV2; j_call: TRBJ2-3; cdr3_aa: CASSGGVSTDTQYF
v_call: TRBV9; j_call: TRBJ2-7; cdr3_aa: CASSVGRTSGYEQYF
v_call: TRBV7-3; j_call: TRBJ2-5; cdr3_aa: CASSPDSSQETQYF
v_call: TRBV2; j_call: TRBJ2-7; cdr3_aa: CASSAPGQGIYEQYF
v_call: TRBV5-1; j_call: TRBJ2-2; cdr3_aa: CASSSTGQGYTGELFF
v_call: TRBV4-1; j_call: TRBJ1-1; cdr3_aa: CASSHARERAEAFF
v_call: TRBV4-2; j_call: TRBJ2-5; cdr3_aa: CASSQQRGRQETQYF
v_call: TRBV19; j_call: TRBJ2-5; cdr3_aa: CASSAKETQYF
v_call: TRBV19; j_call: TRBJ1-2; cdr3_aa: CASRIEDYGYTF
v_call: TRBV9; j_call: TRBJ2-3; cdr3_aa: CASSVEQGFSTDTQYF
v_call: TRBV7-6; j_call: TRBJ2-2; cdr3_aa: CASSRPTGPGELFF
v_call: TRBV6-6; j_call: TRBJ1-4; cdr3_aa: CASSYSEGSNEKLFF
v_call: TRBV15; j_call: TRBJ1-6; cdr3_aa: CATSSEGQLTNSPLHF
v_call: TRBV13; j_call: TRBJ1-3; cdr3_aa: CASSSGQTGNTIYF
v_call: TRBV18; j_call: TRBJ2-7; cdr3_aa: CASSPPHRVNYEQYF
v_call: TRBV10-3; j_call: TRBJ2-1; cdr3_aa: CATNGIGGGSYNEQFF
v_call: TRBV5-6; j_call: TRBJ1-5; cdr3_aa: CASSRNAAGNQPQHF
v_call: TRBV27; j_call: TRBJ2-7; cdr3_aa: CASSLGRGPGYEQYF
v_call: TRBV6-5; j_call: TRBJ2-2; cdr3_aa: CASSWGTANTGELFF